A single sample is the source of the 17 T cell receptor beta chains below, sequenced in a study of blood T cell repertoires in COVID-19. Method: immunoSEQ multiplex PCR; TCRdb's copy keeps in-frame clones and lacks some. The sample lists a few hundred thousand clones, around 83% occurring once. Sequenced input: peripheral blood. Receptor source: a woman aged 45-60 years with COVID-19, enrolled during active disease.

This chain connects TRBV2 to TRBJ1-1; TRBD1 is a possible D gene (5 bases). The germline V and J ends were trimmed by 6 bases and 1 base, with 9 bases remaining between them. Germline assignment: CDR1 SNHLY and CDR2 FYNNEI. The CDR3 runs 13 residues. Here the CDR3 reads CASRETGNTEAFF. The CDR3 DNA reads TGTGCCAGCAGAGAAACAGGGAACACTGAAGCTTTCTTT.

This clone was seen only once. The chain joins TRBV27 to TRBJ2-3; no firm D call. V was shortened by 4 bases and J by 1 base, with 9 bases between the two germline ends. The CDR3 totals 14 residues. Germline-derived CDR1 and CDR2 are MNHEY and SMNVEV (reference sequence). The DNA for the CDR3 is TGTGCCAGCAGTTCCCTCTCCGGCACAGATACGCAGTATTTT. Its protein is CASSSLSGTDTQYF.

This clone has a handful of counts. The V gene is TRBV6-1, the J gene TRBJ2-2, with TRBD2 identical over 9 bases. The V gene end was trimmed by 4 bases and the J gene end by 5 bases; junction bases not matched to a gene: 11. This CDR3 contains 17 residues. Germline CDR1 is MNHNS and CDR2 is SASEGT. The CDR3 DNA follows: TGTGCCAGCAGTGCACTTGCGGGGGGGACGAGAACCGGGGAGCTGTTTTTT. Its protein is CASSALAGGTRTGELFF.

Points on this clone: The same CDR3 can be traced to other DNA sequences in this sample. The chain joins TRBV7-9 to TRBJ1-5; D is undetermined. This CDR3 region has 12 residues. The V and J ends lost 5 bases and 4 bases respectively, with 6 bases between them. Per germline, CDR1 SEHNR and CDR2 FQNEAQ (reference sequence). The CDR3 region has the DNA TGTGCCAGCAGCCCCCCGAATCAGCCCCAGCATTTT. Translating gives CASSPPNQPQHF.

The chain's CDR3 is CASSWGTSGGRREQYF. The CDR3 DNA follows: TGCGCCAGCAGCTGGGGTACTAGCGGGGGTCGAAGAGAGCAGTACTTC. The gene calls are TRBV5-1 and TRBJ2-7; TRBD2 aligns across 11 bases. The CDR3 contains 16 residues. Germline lookup yields CDR1 SGHRS and CDR2 YFSETQ. Trimming removed 3 bases from V and 7 bases from J; junction bases left unmatched: 12.

J is TRBJ2-2 and V is TRBV9, with 7 bases matching TRBD2. Germline V gives CDR1 SGDLS, CDR2 YYNGEE. The CDR3 is 16 residues long. J was trimmed by 2 bases and V by 0 bases; bases with no gene match: 4. In DNA form, the CDR3 reads TGTGCCAGCAGCGTAGCCAGCGGGATCAACACCGGGGAGCTGTTTTTT. It codes for CASSVASGINTGELFF.

The CDR3 nucleotides read TGTGCCACCCAGGACAGGGGAGACTATGGCTACACCTTC. Translated, it gives CATQDRGDYGYTF. This chain joins TRBV27 and TRBJ1-2; the match to TRBD1 covers 9 bases. V shed 10 bases and J 3 bases; nucleotides not matched to a gene: 6. Germline CDR1 is MNHEY and CDR2 is SMNVEV (reference sequence). CDR3 size: 13 residues.

The rearrangement links TRBV11-2 to TRBJ2-7; D not certain. This CDR3 has 14 amino acids. From germline, CDR1 is SGHAT and CDR2 FQNNGV. Trimming removed 4 bases from V and 1 base from J, with 11 bases in between. The CDR3 nucleotides are TGTGCCAGCAGCTGGGCAGCTTCATCCTACGAGCAGTACTTC. Translating gives CASSWAASSYEQYF. The whole variable domain, filled in from reference TRBV11-2 and TRBJ2-7, reads EAGVAQSPRYKIIEKRQSVAFWCNPISGHATLYWYQQILGQGPKLLIQFQNNGVVDDSQLPKDRFSAERLKGVDSTLKIQPAKLEDSAVYLCASSWAASSYEQYFGPGTRLTVT.

V and J are TRBV19 and TRBJ2-5; 7 nucleotides agree with TRBD2. CDR3 size: 15 residues. Germline-derived CDR1 and CDR2 are LNHDA and SQIVND (reference sequence). V dropped 7 bases and J dropped 4; count of bases not matched to a gene: 12. The CDR3 spells CASTPGGSLGETQYF. CDR3 in DNA: TGTGCCAGTACCCCCGGGGGGTCTCTGGGAGAGACCCAGTACTTC. The variable domain in full, with the rest retrieved from reference TRBV19 and TRBJ2-5, is DGGITQSPKYLFRKEGQNVTLSCEQNLNHDAMYWYRQDPGQGLRLIYYSQIVNDFQKGDIAEGYSVSREKKESFPLTVTSAQKNPTAFYLCASTPGGSLGETQYFGPGTRLLVL.

The rearrangement uses TRBV3-1 (or the pseudogene TRBV3-2) and TRBJ1-5; D unresolved. The V gene's germline CDR1 is LGHDT and CDR2 YNNKEL (reference sequence). There are 14 residues in the CDR3. The germline V and J ends were trimmed by 0 bases and 6 bases, with 9 bases remaining between them. The CDR3 coding sequence is TGTGCCAGCAGCCAAGATGTGAGGGCTCAGCCCCAGCATTTT. It is translated as CASSQDVRAQPQHF.

The V and J genes are TRBV29-1 and TRBJ1-1; 7 nucleotides match TRBD1. V trimming: 4 bases; J trimming: 0 bases; junction bases outside the gene matches: 2. Germline values: CDR1 SQVTM, CDR2 ANQGSEA. The CDR3 consists of 13 residues. CDR3 in amino acids: CSVAGQMNTEAFF. DNA of the CDR3: TGCAGCGTTGCGGGACAGATGAACACTGAAGCTTTCTTT.

The rearrangement joins TRBV18 to TRBJ2-7; maybe TRBD2 (5 bases). Germline V CDR1 and CDR2: KGHSH, LQKENI. Trimming took 5 bases from V and 5 from J, leaving 7 bases between them. CDR3 length: 11 residues. CDR3 sequence: CASSEGNEQYV. The CDR3, as DNA: TGTGCCAGCTCAGAGGGAAACGAGCAGTACGTC.

The chain recombines TRBV7-8 with TRBJ1-5, with a weak D call TRBD1 (5 bases). V lost 2 bases and J lost 6, with 17 bases in between. Germline V gene sequence: CDR1 SGHVS, CDR2 FQNEAQ. The CDR3 totals 16 residues. The DNA of the CDR3 is TGTGCCAGCAGCTTACTTTCTGGGGCATGGGGTCAGCCCCAGCATTTT. Protein product: CASSLLSGAWGQPQHF.

A single count supports this clone. The genes are TRBV18 and TRBJ2-5; D perhaps matches TRBD2 (5 bases). V lost 2 bases and J 4 bases, leaving 11 bases between the germline ends. This CDR3 is 14 amino acids long. From germline, CDR1 is KGHSH and CDR2 LQKENI. In nucleotides, the CDR3 is TGTGCCAGCTCACCAATTTCAGGAGGAGAGACCCAGTACTTC. This gives the protein CASSPISGGETQYF.

The V and J genes are TRBV4-1 and TRBJ2-1, with D maybe TRBD1 (6 bases). In germline, CDR1 is MGHRA, CDR2 YSYEKL. Trimming removed 1 base from V and 8 bases from J, with 12 bases in between. The CDR3 loop spans 14 amino acids. The CDR3 loop is CASSQVTGNDEQFF. In nucleotides, the CDR3 is TGCGCCAGCAGCCAAGTAACAGGGAACGATGAGCAGTTCTTC.

The chain recombines TRBV6-5 with TRBJ2-3, with TRBD2 matching 8 bases. Germline lookup yields CDR1 MNHEY and CDR2 SVGAGI. The CDR3 covers 16 residues. V lost 1 base and J lost 3; bases outside the gene matches: 6. CDR3 sequence (DNA): TGTGCCAGCAGTTACTTTCCGGGGGGGCGAACAGATACGCAGTATTTT. It is translated as CASSYFPGGRTDTQYF.

This clone was recorded once. This chain uses TRBV11-3 with TRBJ2-1; D perhaps matches TRBD2 (6 bases). CDR3 size: 13 residues. Germline V lookup: CDR1 SGHNT, CDR2 YENEEA. The V and J ends lost 3 bases and 9 bases respectively, with 12 bases between them. The CDR3 nucleotides read TGTGCCAGCAGCTTCGAAGACGGGGGTGAGCAGTTCTTC. Translation: CASSFEDGGEQFF.